These 32 T cell receptor beta chains were sequenced from one sample in a study of blood T cell repertoires in COVID-19 (dated by TCRdb to 2020 to 2022). Libraries were built with the immunoSEQ multiplex PCR assay. The table comes from immuneACCESS by way of TCRdb, which keeps in-frame sequences with V and J called. Part of the clones is missing from these tables; in studies checked, under half for an unresolved V gene and the rest for unknown reasons. Present in this sample are tens of thousands of clones, roughly four fifths of which were seen just once. The ten largest clones take up over 9.5% of the sample. The sequencing input was peripheral blood. Every receptor here comes from a man aged 60 to 75 with acute or convalescent COVID-19.

The rearrangement uses TRBV28 and TRBJ2-1; 9 nucleotides agree with TRBD2. There are 18 residues in the CDR3. Germline loops: CDR1 MDHEN, CDR2 SYDVKM. The ends lost 6 bases at V and 4 bases at J; junction bases unmatched: 16. For the CDR3, the DNA is TGTGCCAGCAGCCTGAGGGTAGCGGGAGTAGGTGGATACAATGAGCAGTTCTTC. As protein: CASSLRVAGVGGYNEQFF.

The chain couples TRBV3-1 (or the pseudogene TRBV3-2) to TRBJ2-3, with D unclear. Germline loops: CDR1 LGHDT, CDR2 YNNKEL (reference sequence). V was shortened by 0 bases and J by 0 bases, with 4 bases between the two germline ends. This CDR3 is 14 amino acids long. The CDR3 sequence is CASSQDLSTDTQYF. The CDR3 DNA reads as TGTGCCAGCAGCCAAGATCTGAGCACAGATACGCAGTATTTT.

This clone was seen once. The chain has TRBV6-2 or TRBV6-3 and TRBJ2-7, with 7 bases fitting TRBD1. The germline V gene encodes CDR1 MNHEY and CDR2 SVGEGT. CDR3 length equals 15 residues. V was clipped by 2 bases and J by 2 bases; unmatched bases: 6. The CDR3 DNA reads TGTGCCAGCAGTTACCGAGGGACAGCCACCTACGAGCAGTACTTC. Protein product: CASSYRGTATYEQYF.

The chain employs TRBV12-5 and TRBJ1-2, with 9 positions matching TRBD1. Germline values: CDR1 LGHNT, CDR2 FRNRAP. The J segment lost 6 bases and the V segment lost 5 bases, leaving 7 bases of the junction unmatched. The CDR3 is 14 residues long. The CDR3 region is CASGRGTGINGYTF. CDR3 nucleotide sequence: TGTGCTAGTGGTAGGGGGACAGGGATCAATGGCTACACCTTC. The variable domain in full, with the rest retrieved from reference TRBV12-5 and TRBJ1-2, is DARVTQTPRHKVTEMGQEVTMRCQPILGHNTVFWYRQTMMQGLELLAYFRNRAPLDDSGMPKDRFSAEMPDATLATLKIQPSEPRDSAVYFCASGRGTGINGYTFGSGTRLTVV.

The rearrangement joins TRBV30 to TRBJ2-3; 8 nucleotides agree with TRBD1. This CDR3 spans 12 amino acids. Germline V gene sequence: CDR1 GTSNPN, CDR2 SVGIG (reference sequence). V shed 3 bases, J shed 11 bases, and the junction held 7 bases outside the gene matches. CDR3 region: CAWRGQDQGQYF. DNA for the CDR3: TGTGCCTGGAGGGGACAGGATCAAGGGCAGTATTTT.

V usage is TRBV12-3 or TRBV12-4 and J usage is TRBJ1-4, with a possible D match to TRBD1 (5 bases). This CDR3 is 12 amino acids long. V was trimmed by 1 base and J by 10 bases, leaving 7 bases between them. DNA for the CDR3: TGTGCCAGCAGTTTAGAGGGGCCAAAACTGTTTTTT. Its translation is CASSLEGPKLFF.

The chain joins TRBV7-8 to TRBJ2-1, with a weak D call TRBD2 (6 bases). This CDR3 has 15 residues. CDR1 and CDR2 (germline): SGHVS, FQNEAQ. V shed 1 base and J shed 6 bases, with 13 bases lying between them. CDR3 bases: TGTGCCAGCAGCTTAGTCGGAGGGAGTGGCAATGAGCAGTTCTTC. Translation gives CASSLVGGSGNEQFF.

V is TRBV7-3 and J is TRBJ1-1; D unresolved. The V end lost 1 base, the J end lost 4 bases, and 10 bases lay between the germline ends. The CDR3 loop spans 14 amino acids. Germline V gene data show CDR1 as SGHTA and CDR2 as FQGTGA. CDR3 residues: CASSLMGGFTEAFF. DNA of the CDR3: TGTGCCAGCAGCTTAATGGGAGGGTTCACTGAAGCTTTCTTT.

V is TRBV7-8 and J is TRBJ2-5, with a weak D call TRBD1 (6 bases). CDR1 and CDR2 (germline): SGHVS, FQNEAQ. V was pared by 1 base and J by 2 bases, with 11 bases between. The CDR3 has 15 residues. The CDR3 is CASSLEGTLQETQYF. As DNA, the CDR3 is TGTGCCAGCAGCTTAGAAGGGACACTACAAGAGACCCAGTACTTC.

J is TRBJ1-1 and V is TRBV12-3 or TRBV12-4, with a possible D match to TRBD1 (5 bases). The CDR3 runs to 13 residues. The ends were cut back, 10 bases at V and 3 bases at J, with 15 bases in the middle. The CDR3 DNA is TGTGCCACCCGACGGGGGTTTGACACTGAAGCTTTCTTT. As protein: CATRRGFDTEAFF.

The genes are TRBV28 and TRBJ2-7, with TRBD2 matching 8 bases. Per the germline V gene, CDR1 is MDHEN and CDR2 is SYDVKM. CDR3 length equals 13 residues. V shed 8 bases and J 0 bases; nucleotides not matched to a gene: 3. In DNA form, the CDR3 reads TGTGCCAGCTTAGCGGGGCACTCCTACGAGCAGTACTTC. This codes for CASLAGHSYEQYF. The entire variable domain, with the rest obtained from reference TRBV28 and TRBJ2-7, is as follows: DVKVTQSSRYLVKRTGEKVFLECVQDMDHENMFWYRQDPGLGLRLIYFSYDVKMKEKGDIPEGYSVSREKKERFSLILESASTNQTSMYLCASLAGHSYEQYFGPGTRLTVT.

The chain has TRBV7-2 and TRBJ1-4, with D perhaps TRBD1 (6 bases). In germline, CDR1 is SGHTA, CDR2 FQGNSA. Trimming left V 3 bases short and J 7 bases short, with 15 bases between. The CDR3 is 15 residues long. The CDR3 here is CASSFSQGATEKLFF. Here the CDR3 DNA reads TGTGCCAGCAGCTTTTCACAGGGAGCTACTGAAAAACTGTTTTTT.

The chain joins TRBV7-9 to TRBJ2-2, with unresolved D. Per germline, CDR1 SEHNR and CDR2 FQNEAQ (reference sequence). Trimming removed 2 bases from V and 7 bases from J, with 8 bases in between. The CDR3 consists of 13 residues. CDR3 amino acids: CASSLYTGGELFF. The DNA for the CDR3 is TGTGCCAGCAGCTTATATACGGGCGGGGAGCTGTTTTTT.

The V gene is TRBV6-5, the J gene TRBJ1-2, with D possibly being TRBD1 (5 bases). Looked up from germline, CDR1 is MNHEY and CDR2 is SVGAGI. Trimming pared 2 bases from V and 6 bases from J, leaving 10 bases between. The CDR3 is made up of 13 amino acids. The CDR3 reads CASSYHQTDGYTF. The CDR3 bases are TGTGCCAGCAGTTACCATCAGACAGATGGCTACACCTTC.

CDR3 in amino acids: CASSLGAGGLTRSSGELFF. The CDR3 DNA is TGTGCCAGCAGCTTAGGGGCGGGGGGCCTAACTCGGTCCTCCGGGGAGCTGTTTTTT. The gene calls are TRBV7-2 and TRBJ2-2, with 8 bases that match TRBD2. V shed 1 base and J 6 bases; nucleotides not matched to a gene: 16. This CDR3 has 19 residues. The germline gives CDR1 SGHTA, CDR2 FQGNSA. The full variable domain, rest sourced from reference TRBV7-2 and TRBJ2-2, is GAGVSQSPSNKVTEKGKDVELRCDPISGHTALYWYRQSLGQGLEFLIYFQGNSAPDKSGLPSDRFSAERTGGSVSTLTIQRTQQEDSAVYLCASSLGAGGLTRSSGELFFGEGSRLTVL.

This chain uses TRBV27 with TRBJ2-7; TRBD1 agrees at 10 bases. The V gene's germline CDR1 is MNHEY and CDR2 SMNVEV (reference sequence). CDR3 length: 15 amino acids. V gave up 6 bases and J gave up 4 bases; unmatched junction bases: 9. CDR3 sequence (DNA): TGTGCCAGCAGCTTGTCGGGACAGGGGTTGTACGAGCAGTACTTC. Amino acid sequence: CASSLSGQGLYEQYF.

This clone was found once. V and J are TRBV14 and TRBJ1-4; 9 nucleotides match TRBD1. J lost 7 bases, V lost 0 bases, and 6 bases had no gene match. This CDR3 region has 16 residues. From germline, CDR1 is SGHDN and CDR2 FVKESK. In nucleotides, the CDR3 is TGTGCCAGCAGCCAAGACCGACAGGGGGTTGGTGAAAAACTGTTTTTT. Amino acid sequence: CASSQDRQGVGEKLFF.

The J gene is TRBJ2-3, the V gene TRBV11-2, with 10 nucleotides matching TRBD2. CDR1 and CDR2 from the germline V gene are SGHAT and FQNNGV. CDR3 size: 15 residues. J gave up 4 bases and V 5 bases, and 6 bases lay outside the gene matches. The CDR3 here is CASSPGLAGADTQYF. CDR3 coding DNA: TGTGCCAGCAGCCCAGGGCTAGCGGGAGCAGATACGCAGTATTTT.

The chain recombines TRBV24-1 with TRBJ2-7, with TRBD1 matching over 10 bases. The CDR3 has 14 amino acids. The germline V gene encodes CDR1 KGHDR and CDR2 SFDVKD. After removal of 3 bases from V and 6 bases from J, the junction contained 4 bases not matched to a gene. This CDR3 is CATSDPGTGVEQYF. The CDR3, as DNA: TGTGCCACCAGTGATCCCGGGACAGGGGTCGAGCAGTACTTC.

The chain couples TRBV18 to TRBJ1-1; TRBD1 matches at 9 bases. The CDR3 sequence is 14 residues long. The ends lost 6 bases at V and 4 bases at J; junction bases unmatched: 6. Germline values: CDR1 KGHSH, CDR2 LQKENI. In DNA, the CDR3 is TGTGCCAGCTCGCCCCGGGACAGGGCCACTGAAGCTTTCTTT. Translated, it gives CASSPRDRATEAFF. Full variable domain (missing parts from reference TRBV18 and TRBJ1-1): NAGVMQNPRHLVRRRGQEARLRCSPMKGHSHVYWYRQLPEEGLKFMVYLQKENIIDESGMPKERFSAEFPKEGPSILRIQQVVRGDSAAYFCASSPRDRATEAFFGQGTRLTVV.

The chain employs TRBV11-2 and TRBJ1-3; D uncertain. V shed 1 base and J shed 4 bases, with 14 bases lying between them. The CDR3 runs to 16 residues. Germline V gene data show CDR1 as SGHAT and CDR2 as FQNNGV. The CDR3 loop is CASSLGLLGAGNTIYF. CDR3 DNA sequence: TGTGCCAGCAGCTTAGGGCTTTTGGGAGCCGGAAACACCATATATTTT.

About this clone: A much larger clone sits a single nucleotide away, making a read error possible. The chain is built from TRBV6-5 and TRBJ1-5; possible D gene TRBD1, 5 bases. CDR1 and CDR2 (germline): MNHEY, SVGAGI. Trimming removed 4 bases from V and 3 bases from J, with 13 bases in between. The CDR3 totals 15 residues. In DNA, the CDR3 is TGTGCCAGCAGTTCGGGGGGTTATAACAATCAGCCCCAGCATTTT. Translating it yields CASSSGGYNNQPQHF.

The rearrangement uses TRBV7-9 and TRBJ2-7, with 11 bases identical to TRBD1. The CDR3 totals 14 residues. The germline V gene has CDR1 SEHNR and CDR2 FQNEAQ (reference sequence). V was clipped by 5 bases and J by 2 bases; unmatched bases: 2. This CDR3 is CASSRGQGAYEQYF. In DNA, the CDR3 is TGTGCCAGCAGCCGGGGACAGGGGGCCTACGAGCAGTACTTC.

This rearrangement joins TRBV24-1 to TRBJ2-1, with D maybe TRBD2 (6 bases). The CDR3 contains 16 residues. CDR1 and CDR2 (germline): KGHDR, SFDVKD. Trimming took off 0 bases at V and 4 bases at J, with 12 bases between the two ends. CDR3 loop: CATSDLQAEGYNEQFF. The CDR3 DNA reads as TGTGCCACCAGTGATTTGCAGGCGGAGGGGTACAATGAGCAGTTCTTC.

A single count supports this clone. The chain recombines TRBV7-2 with TRBJ1-2; 8 nucleotides line up with TRBD1. V dropped 1 base and J dropped 8; count of bases not matched to a gene: 3. Germline V gene sequence: CDR1 SGHTA, CDR2 FQGNSA. The CDR3 spans 13 residues. The CDR3 DNA is TGTGCCAGCAGCTTAGTGTGGGACAGGGGCTACACCTTC. Translating gives CASSLVWDRGYTF.

The rearrangement joins TRBV6-5 to TRBJ1-4; maybe TRBD1 (5 bases). Per germline, CDR1 MNHEY and CDR2 SVGAGI. CDR3 length: 16 residues. V lost 3 bases to trimming and J lost 13 bases, with 24 bases between them. DNA of the CDR3: TGTGCCAGCAGTTATACCTCGGGGGACCAGGGAAGGGGACTGTTTTTT. This encodes CASSYTSGDQGRGLFF.

J is TRBJ2-5 and V is TRBV9; D possibly corresponds to TRBD1 (5 bases). The CDR3 consists of 15 residues. The germline gives CDR1 SGDLS, CDR2 YYNGEE. V was cut by 0 bases and J by 10 bases, with 19 bases left in between. The DNA for the CDR3 is TGTGCCAGCAGCGTAGCCCCAGGGCCCGCCCGCGACCAGTACTTC. Amino acids: CASSVAPGPARDQYF. Variable domain in full (rest from reference TRBV9 and TRBJ2-5): DSGVTQTPKHLITATGQRVTLRCSPRSGDLSVYWYQQSLDQGLQFLIQYYNGEERAKGNILERFSAQQFPDLHSELNLSSLELGDSALYFCASSVAPGPARDQYFGPGTRLLVL.

This sequence joins TRBV6-6 and TRBJ2-3; tentatively, D is TRBD2 (5 bases). V dropped 7 bases and J dropped 4 bases, with 12 bases sitting between them. This CDR3 spans 13 amino acids. Germline-derived CDR1 and CDR2 are MNHNY and SVGAGI (reference sequence). CDR3 nucleotide sequence: TGTGCCAGCACCAAAGAGGGAGCAGATACGCAGTATTTT. This sequence encodes CASTKEGADTQYF.

The chain employs TRBV5-6 and TRBJ1-2, with 10 bases matching TRBD1. J lost 6 bases, V lost 2 bases, and 4 bases had no gene match. This CDR3 region has 14 residues. Germline CDR1 and CDR2: SGHDT and YYEEEE. The CDR3 sequence is CASSFLDRGNGYTF. The CDR3 DNA reads TGTGCCAGCAGCTTCCTGGACAGGGGGAATGGCTACACCTTC.

The chain is built from TRBV28 and TRBJ1-2; tentatively, D is TRBD1 (6 bases). The CDR3 contains 12 residues. CDR1 is MDHEN, CDR2 SYDVKM, per germline. The V and J ends lost 6 bases and 5 bases respectively, with 10 bases between them. The CDR3 loop is CASSLGQYGYTF. Written as DNA, the CDR3 is TGTGCCAGCAGCCTAGGACAGTATGGCTACACCTTC.

This chain joins TRBV4-1 and TRBJ1-4, with a weak D call TRBD1 (5 bases). V gave up 2 bases and J gave up 8 bases, with 9 bases separating them. The CDR3 is 13 residues long. Germline assignment: CDR1 MGHRA and CDR2 YSYEKL. The DNA for the CDR3 is TGCGCCAGCAGCCAATGGGAGGGGGAAAAACTGTTTTTT. Encoded protein: CASSQWEGEKLFF.

The chain has TRBV30 and TRBJ2-1; 9 nucleotides match TRBD2. Germline V gives CDR1 GTSNPN, CDR2 SVGIG (reference sequence). V lost 4 bases, J lost 9 bases, and 7 bases stayed unmatched. The CDR3 spans 13 residues. CDR3: CAWKGGGAGEQFF. CDR3 DNA: TGTGCCTGGAAGGGCGGGGGGGCCGGTGAGCAGTTCTTC.